This T cell receptor beta chain was identified in a study of T cells in localized non-small cell lung cancer. This clone has just a few counts. Its antigen is still unknown. The CDR3 loop spans 14 amino acids. Germline V gene sequence: CDR1 SGHNT, CDR2 YENEEA. With 3 bases removed from V and 4 bases from J, the gap between germline ends came to 11 bases. Overall study findings and caveats: Of the tissues analyzed, uninvolved adjacent lung showed maximal T cell clonality, greater than tumor. Increased T cell density in blood showed an association with longer overall survival. Of the top 100 tumor clones, median around 50 were in adjacent lung, about 30 among its top 100. A single tumor region was sequenced, leaving heterogeneity possible.

TCRdb's copy holds only in-frame clones and misses some; the assay was immunoSEQ multiplex PCR. The data show over a thousand clones, 35% to 45% seen once. This sequence originates from a male donor older than 55 with stage I squamous cell lung carcinoma. The material was lung tumor tissue, obtained before any cancer treatment. The gene calls are TRBV11-3 and TRBJ2-3; the D gene is possibly TRBD2 (5 bases). In DNA form, the CDR3 reads TGTGCCAGCAGCTTCCGAGCGGCCGCAGATACGCAGTATTTT. Its translation: CASSFRAAADTQYF.